The source of this TCR beta chain is a study of cytomegalovirus exposure and HLA in healthy donors. About the study: The Caucasian-associated ancestry cluster held more than 80% of 398 genotyped donors. Overall study findings and caveats: It has been reported that TCR beta sequences accurately predicted the HLA-A and HLA-B alleles of most subjects. Earlier analysis yielded a pattern in which most TCR beta V segments were productive about 90% or about 30% of the time. The study flagged around 160 TCR beta chains as cytomegalovirus-associated.

This clone was found a few times. The antigen remains unidentified. Per the germline V gene, CDR1 is SGHKS and CDR2 is YYEKEE (reference sequence). The V end was cut by 0 bases, the J end by 4 bases, with 8 bases between. This CDR3 region has 13 residues. The PCR had 60 Vbeta and 13 Jbeta primers. TCRdb's table, derived via immunoSEQ multiplex PCR, lists solely in-frame clones and lacks some. The table has 200,000 to 250,000 clones, 77% seen once. The sample consisted of PBMCs. This chain connects TRBV5-5 to TRBJ2-7, with D perhaps TRBD2 (5 bases). The source of this sequence is a woman in her sixties in good health and CMV-seropositive. CDR3 amino acids: CASSLGREYEQYF. For the CDR3, the DNA is TGTGCCAGCAGCTTGGGTAGGGAGTACGAGCAGTACTTC.